Presented here are 32 T cell receptor beta chains from one specimen sequenced in a study of blood T cells in healthy people across ages. The use of a sample-barcoded 5' primer and a J-beta primer mix characterized a second PCR of roughly 7 to 11 cycles. A single record per CDR3 protein comes from TCRdb applying MiXCR to the 5' RACE reads. The sample consists of some 900,000 distinct CDR3 sequences, about 44% of them appearing once. Material: blood. These receptors came from a man aged 25-45 years in good health.

The chain couples TRBV7-2 to TRBJ2-2, with D possibly being TRBD2 (6 bases). Germline values: CDR1 SGHTA, CDR2 FQGNSA. V lost 8 bases, J lost 10 bases, and 11 bases lay in between. The CDR3 covers 11 residues. The CDR3 DNA reads as TGTGCCAGCGCCGGGGGTCTGGAGCTGTTTTTT. It specifies CASAGGLELFF.

This clonotype came up a few times. The CDR3 nucleotides read TGCAGCGTTGAGAGACAGGGGGCGGGGAATGAGCAGTTCTTC. Translation: CSVERQGAGNEQFF. V usage is TRBV29-1 and J usage is TRBJ2-1; TRBD1 aligns across 10 bases. V lost 3 bases, J lost 7 bases, and 6 bases stayed unmatched. This CDR3 region has 14 residues. Germline V gives CDR1 SQVTM, CDR2 ANQGSEA.

The chain recombines TRBV6-6 with TRBJ2-7, with D tentatively TRBD2 (5 bases). The germline gives CDR1 MNHNY, CDR2 SVGAGI (reference sequence). V was clipped by 7 bases and J by 2 bases, with 9 bases between them. CDR3 length: 12 amino acids. The CDR3 is CASKRRAYEQYF. The CDR3 DNA follows: TGTGCCAGCAAAAGGCGGGCCTACGAGCAGTACTTC.

Of note for this clonotype: At one end, the junction sequence differs from germline, possibly due to a read error. V gene TRBV13 combines with J gene TRBJ1-6, with D possibly being TRBD1 (6 bases). This CDR3 is built from 14 residues. Per the germline V gene, CDR1 is PRHDT and CDR2 is FYEKMQ (reference sequence). The CDR3 DNA is TGTGCCAGCAGCCTAGGACAGACCAGGTCACCCCTCCACTTT. This codes for CASSLGQTRSPLHF.

V usage is TRBV12-3 or TRBV12-4 and J usage is TRBJ1-2, with D possibly TRBD1 on 5 matching bases. The CDR3 is 15 residues long. Trimming took 6 bases from V and 0 from J, leaving 14 bases between them. The CDR3 loop is CASRHLGGTNYGYTF. CDR3 coding DNA: TGTGCCAGCAGACACCTGGGGGGGACTAACTATGGCTACACCTTC.

This clonotype has only a few counts. The CDR3 is CASSLYGVLSEQFF. In DNA form, the CDR3 reads TGTGCCAGCAGCCTATACGGGGTTCTAAGTGAGCAGTTCTTC. This chain uses TRBV7-2 with TRBJ2-1; tentative D call: TRBD2 (5 bases). Deletions cut 5 bases from V and 9 bases from J, with 17 bases between. The germline gives CDR1 SGHTA, CDR2 FQGNSA. This CDR3 is built from 14 residues.

The chain is built from TRBV10-3 and TRBJ2-3, with D tentatively TRBD1 (6 bases). CDR3 length: 17 residues. Germline V lookup: CDR1 ENHRY, CDR2 SYGVKD. The ends were cut back, 6 bases at V and 0 bases at J, with 19 bases in the middle. This CDR3 reads CAIRGAYEDPSTDTQYF. The CDR3, as DNA: TGTGCCATCAGGGGGGCCTACGAAGATCCCAGCACAGATACGCAGTATTTT.

This rearrangement joins TRBV6-1 to TRBJ1-1; the D is unclear. This CDR3 has 11 amino acids. Germline V gene data show CDR1 as MNHNS and CDR2 as SASEGT. The germline V and J ends were trimmed by 6 bases and 7 bases, with 9 bases remaining between them. CDR3 in amino acids: CASREGIEAFF. The DNA for the CDR3 is TGTGCCAGCAGGGAGGGAATTGAAGCTTTCTTT.

The chain links TRBV20-1 to TRBJ1-2; D remains ambiguous. The V and J ends lost 5 bases and 6 bases respectively, with 10 bases between them. Germline V gene sequence: CDR1 DFQATT, CDR2 SNEGSKA (reference sequence). The CDR3 loop spans 11 amino acids. CDR3 nucleotide sequence: TGCAGTGCTCGGAGGGAAAATGGCTACACCTTC. This encodes CSARRENGYTF.

J is TRBJ2-5 and V is TRBV28, with 11 positions matching TRBD1. With the DNA end fitting TRBJ2-7 better, the J assignment may be wrong. The CDR3 runs to 15 residues. Germline V gene data show CDR1 as MDHEN and CDR2 as SYDVKM. In DNA form, the CDR3 reads TGTGCCAGCAGTTCGGCCGGGACAGGGGGCTACGAGCAGTACTTC. As protein: CASSSAGTGGYEQYF.

The CDR3 coding sequence is TGTGCCAGCAGTCTGACTAGCGGGGGGGTAGTGGAGACCCAGTACTTC. It specifies CASSLTSGGVVETQYF. This chain uses TRBV27 with TRBJ2-5; TRBD2 agrees at 14 bases. The V gene's germline CDR1 is MNHEY and CDR2 SMNVEV (reference sequence). This CDR3 contains 16 residues. V shed 5 bases, J shed 5 bases, and the junction held 7 bases outside the gene matches.

The chain joins TRBV11-3 to TRBJ2-7; D unclear. The V end was cut by 0 bases, the J end by 2 bases, with 8 bases between. CDR1 and CDR2 (germline): SGHNT, YENEEA. The CDR3 runs to 14 residues. The DNA for the CDR3 is TGTGCCAGCAGCTTAGAGGCCGGAACCTACGAGCAGTACTTC. It yields the protein CASSLEAGTYEQYF.

The genes are TRBV29-1 and TRBJ2-7; 8 bases fit TRBD1. Trimming at V came to 6 bases and at J to 2 bases, leaving 15 bases not matched to a gene. CDR3 length equals 16 residues. From germline, CDR1 is SQVTM and CDR2 ANQGSEA. CDR3 sequence (DNA): TGCAGCGTAATGGGGGGACAGGAACAACCCGCCTACGAGCAGTACTTC. It codes for CSVMGGQEQPAYEQYF.

The chain recombines TRBV10-3 with TRBJ1-5, with TRBD1 identical over 12 bases. Germline CDR1 reads ENHRY; CDR2 reads SYGVKD. This CDR3 comprises 16 residues. Unmatched junction bases numbered 8, after V lost 5 bases and J lost 6 bases. In nucleotides, the CDR3 is TGTGCCATCAGTCCTACCGGGACAGGGGGCGGTCAGCCCCAGCATTTT. Translating it yields CAISPTGTGGGQPQHF.

The V gene is TRBV3-1, the J gene TRBJ2-7, with D maybe TRBD1 (6 bases). The J call could be wrong; TRBJ2-5 is a better fit for the DNA end. The V gene's germline CDR1 is LGHDT and CDR2 YNNKEL (reference sequence). CDR3 size: 15 residues. CDR3 protein: CASSQDRGTKETQYF. The CDR3 DNA follows: TGTGCCAGCAGCCAAGATCGAGGGACAAAAGAGACCCAGTACTTC.

V is TRBV5-1 and J is TRBJ1-2; tentatively, D is TRBD1 (6 bases). V lost 0 bases, J lost 7 bases, and 28 bases lay in between. Germline values: CDR1 SGHRS, CDR2 YFSETQ. This CDR3 is 19 amino acids long. DNA for the CDR3: TGCGCCAGCAGCTTGGAATCGGCAGGCAGGGGTCCCCTTCTGGGTGGCTACACCTTC. Translated: CASSLESAGRGPLLGGYTF.

J is TRBJ2-7 and V is TRBV28, with D unresolved. The CDR3 is made up of 15 amino acids. Germline V gene lookup returns CDR1 MDHEN and CDR2 SYDVKM. V shed 2 bases and J shed 3 bases, with 14 bases lying between them. Here the CDR3 DNA reads TGTGCCAGCAGTTTACCCGGCGAGACTGACTACGAGCAGTACTTC. Its protein is CASSLPGETDYEQYF.

This clonotype was found once. V is TRBV29-1 and J is TRBJ1-1; D not resolved. Trimming shortened V by 7 bases and J by 4 bases, and 10 bases separated the two germline ends. CDR1 SQVTM and CDR2 ANQGSEA come from the germline V gene. This CDR3 spans 11 amino acids. The CDR3 sequence: CSGTHLTEAFF. As DNA, the CDR3 is TGCAGCGGTACACACCTCACTGAAGCTTTCTTT.

In its sample, this clonotype was seen once. The chain combines TRBV6-1 with TRBJ1-2; TRBD1 matches at 9 bases. The germline CDR1 and CDR2 sequences are MNHNS and SASEGT. J lost 5 bases, V lost 7 bases, and 8 bases had no gene match. CDR3 length: 14 amino acids. The DNA of the CDR3 is TGTGCCAGCAACCGGGGACAGGGTGGATATGGCTACACCTTC. Its translation is CASNRGQGGYGYTF.

The sample holds a few counts of this clonotype. The CDR3 nucleotides read TGTGCCAGCAGCTTTAGACAGGGGGCTGTAGCTAATGAAAAACTGTTTTTT. Its translation is CASSFRQGAVANEKLFF. The chain couples TRBV13 to TRBJ1-4; 10 nucleotides agree with TRBD1. Germline V gene lookup returns CDR1 PRHDT and CDR2 FYEKMQ (reference sequence). The CDR3 sequence is 17 residues long. Unmatched junction bases numbered 7, after V lost 3 bases and J lost 3 bases. The full variable domain, completed using reference TRBV13 and TRBJ1-4, is AAGVIQSPRHLIKEKRETATLKCYPIPRHDTVYWYQQGPGQDPQFLISFYEKMQSDKGSIPDRFSAQQFSDYHSELNMSSLELGDSALYFCASSFRQGAVANEKLFFGSGTQLSVL.

V gene TRBV12-3 or TRBV12-4 combines with J gene TRBJ2-5; 14 nucleotides line up with TRBD2. The CDR3 extends over 15 amino acids. The V segment lost 8 bases and the J segment 7 bases; nucleotides outside the gene matches: 9. CDR3 region: CASGEPTSGGGTQYF. DNA for the CDR3: TGTGCCAGCGGGGAACCGACTAGCGGGGGGGGGACCCAGTACTTC.

The chain combines TRBV10-3 with TRBJ2-3; D may be TRBD1 or TRBD2 (6 bases each). The CDR3 runs 16 residues. V shed 3 bases and J shed 8 bases, with 21 bases lying between them. Germline lookup yields CDR1 ENHRY and CDR2 SYGVKD. DNA of the CDR3: TGTGCCATCAGTGACGGTGTGACTAGGACAGTAGGTACGCAGTATTTT. It yields the protein CAISDGVTRTVGTQYF.

Only a few counts were recorded for this clonotype. This chain connects TRBV10-3 to TRBJ2-3; 9 nucleotides line up with TRBD1. Germline trimming cut 2 bases from V and 0 bases from J; bases unmatched to any gene: 6. Germline CDR1 and CDR2: ENHRY and SYGVKD. The CDR3 is 17 amino acids. CDR3 in amino acids: CAISEDPGQGSTDTQYF. For the CDR3, the DNA is TGTGCCATCAGTGAGGACCCGGGACAGGGCAGCACAGATACGCAGTATTTT.

This clonotype has a handful of counts. The chain links TRBV6-1 to TRBJ1-1; tentative D call: TRBD1 (6 bases). The V gene's germline CDR1 is MNHNS and CDR2 SASEGT. V was trimmed by 6 bases and J by 4 bases, leaving 15 bases between them. CDR3 length: 14 residues. The CDR3, as DNA: TGTGCCAGCAGACTGACTTTGGGGGCCACTGAAGCTTTCTTT. Encoded protein: CASRLTLGATEAFF.

The V call is TRBV5-1, the J call TRBJ2-7, with 7 positions matching TRBD2. V lost 4 bases to trimming and J lost 0 bases; unmatched junction nucleotides: 10. CDR1 and CDR2 (germline): SGHRS, YFSETQ. The CDR3 is 16 amino acids. CDR3 in DNA: TGCGCCAGCAGCGACGGGAGGATACCTAGCTCCTACGAGCAGTACTTC. This translates into CASSDGRIPSSYEQYF.

The chain carries TRBV7-3 and TRBJ2-1; 14 bases fit TRBD2. CDR1 SGHTA and CDR2 FQGTGA come from the germline V gene. Unmatched junction bases numbered 3, after V lost 5 bases and J lost 0 bases. CDR3 length equals 17 residues. The CDR3 nucleotides read TGTGCCAGCAGCCCAGGGACTAGCGGGAGCTCCTACAATGAGCAGTTCTTC. As protein: CASSPGTSGSSYNEQFF.

This clonotype was detected only a few times. This chain connects TRBV28 to TRBJ1-4; no definite D call. The CDR3 extends over 11 amino acids. V lost 8 bases and J 8 bases, leaving 9 bases between the germline ends. Germline-derived CDR1 and CDR2 are MDHEN and SYDVKM. The chain's CDR3 is CASGRWEKLFF. CDR3 in DNA: TGTGCCAGCGGCCGTTGGGAAAAACTGTTTTTT.

The gene calls are TRBV12-3 or TRBV12-4 and TRBJ2-7; D gene unclear. With 3 bases removed from V and 1 base from J, the gap between germline ends came to 13 bases. The CDR3 totals 15 residues. CDR3 DNA sequence: TGTGCCAGCAGTTTGTTGGCGGCAGGATCCTACGAGCAGTACTTC. Protein: CASSLLAAGSYEQYF.

The rearrangement joins TRBV16 to TRBJ2-7, with 7 bases matching TRBD1. CDR1 and CDR2 from the germline V gene are KGHSY and FQNENV. V was pared by 2 bases and J by 7 bases, with 14 bases of the junction left unmatched. The CDR3 consists of 16 residues. The CDR3 is CASSQLGGAWPKEQYF. The CDR3 bases are TGTGCCAGCAGCCAACTAGGGGGCGCTTGGCCTAAAGAGCAGTACTTC.

The V and J genes are TRBV4-3 and TRBJ2-7; TRBD2 matches 11 bases. The CDR3 runs to 16 residues. The V segment lost 0 bases and the J segment 5 bases; nucleotides outside the gene matches: 6. Germline V CDR1 and CDR2: LGHNA, YSLEER. The CDR3: CASSQDLASGGNEQYF. CDR3 DNA: TGCGCCAGCAGCCAAGATTTGGCTAGCGGGGGGAACGAGCAGTACTTC.

The V and J genes are TRBV12-3 or TRBV12-4 and TRBJ2-7; TRBD2 matches 12 bases. V lost 5 bases and J lost 7; bases outside the gene matches: 12. This CDR3 has 16 amino acids. CDR3 DNA sequence: TGTGCCAGCAGTGCCCTACCTAGCGGGGGGGCCTCTGAGCAGTACTTC. Protein sequence: CASSALPSGGASEQYF.

This clonotype was seen repeatedly, ten times or more. The chain uses TRBV27 and TRBJ2-1, with unresolved D. CDR3 length equals 11 residues. Trimming shortened V by 6 bases and J by 8 bases, and 8 bases separated the two germline ends. The germline gives CDR1 MNHEY, CDR2 SMNVEV (reference sequence). CDR3 bases: TGTGCCAGCAGCCGTCGGGATGAGCAGTTCTTC. Protein: CASSRRDEQFF.